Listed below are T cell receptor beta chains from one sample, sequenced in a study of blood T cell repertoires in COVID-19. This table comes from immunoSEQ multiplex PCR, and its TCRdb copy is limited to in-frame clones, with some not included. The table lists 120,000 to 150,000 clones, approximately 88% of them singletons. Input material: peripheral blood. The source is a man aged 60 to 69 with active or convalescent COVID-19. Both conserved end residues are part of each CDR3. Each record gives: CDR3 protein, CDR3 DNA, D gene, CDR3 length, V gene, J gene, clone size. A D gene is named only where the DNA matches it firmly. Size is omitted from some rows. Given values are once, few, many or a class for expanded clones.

CDR3 protein: CASTLAAGNYGYTF
CDR3 DNA: TGCGCCAGCACCCTCGCGGCAGGGAACTATGGCTACACCTTC
D gene: .
CDR3 length: 14
V gene: TRBV5-1
J gene: TRBJ1-2
clone size: .

CDR3 protein: CASSPGGAPGREKLFF
CDR3 DNA: TGTGCCAGCAGCCCCGGGGGAGCACCCGGGCGCGAAAAACTGTTTTTT
D gene: .
CDR3 length: 16
V gene: TRBV3-1/TRBV3-2
J gene: TRBJ1-4
clone size: .

CDR3 protein: CASSPPGRVSEQYF
CDR3 DNA: TGTGCCAGCTCACCACCGGGCAGGGTTAGCGAGCAGTACTTC
D gene: .
CDR3 length: 14
V gene: TRBV18
J gene: TRBJ2-7
clone size: .

CDR3 protein: CASSLVAGANYGYTF
CDR3 DNA: TGCGCCAGCAGCTTGGTAGCTGGGGCCAACTATGGCTACACCTTC
D gene: .
CDR3 length: 15
V gene: TRBV5-1
J gene: TRBJ1-2
clone size: .

CDR3 protein: CASSTGTRNSPLHF
CDR3 DNA: TGTGCCAGCAGTACCGGGACAAGAAATTCACCCCTCCACTTT
D gene: .
CDR3 length: 14
V gene: TRBV28
J gene: TRBJ1-6
clone size: .

CDR3 protein: CASSRRDRADTEAFF
CDR3 DNA: TGTGCCAGCAGCCGGAGGGACAGGGCGGACACTGAAGCTTTCTTT
D gene: TRBD1
CDR3 length: 15
V gene: TRBV5-5
J gene: TRBJ1-1
clone size: once

CDR3 protein: CASSPGLTGKTQYF
CDR3 DNA: TGTGCCAGTAGTCCGGGACTCACCGGGAAGACCCAGTACTTC
D gene: .
CDR3 length: 14
V gene: TRBV19
J gene: TRBJ2-5
clone size: .

CDR3 protein: CATSDSGANTEAFF
CDR3 DNA: TGTGCCACCAGTGATTCAGGGGCGAACACTGAAGCTTTCTTT
D gene: .
CDR3 length: 14
V gene: TRBV24-1
J gene: TRBJ1-1
clone size: .

CDR3 protein: CASSERTGLNGYTF
CDR3 DNA: TGTGCCAGTAGTGAGAGGACAGGGTTAAATGGCTACACCTTC
D gene: TRBD1
CDR3 length: 14
V gene: TRBV19
J gene: TRBJ1-2
clone size: .

CDR3 protein: CASSLLAGWNYGYTF
CDR3 DNA: TGTGCCAGCAGCCTCCTGGCGGGGTGGAACTATGGCTACACCTTC
D gene: .
CDR3 length: 15
V gene: TRBV11-2
J gene: TRBJ1-2
clone size: few

CDR3 protein: CASSSTLATAGDTQYF
CDR3 DNA: TGTGCCAGCTCATCGACCCTGGCCACCGCGGGGGATACGCAGTATTTT
D gene: .
CDR3 length: 16
V gene: TRBV18
J gene: TRBJ2-3
clone size: .

CDR3 protein: CATSAGRGIGYTF
CDR3 DNA: TGTGCCACCAGTGCGGGGAGGGGTATTGGCTACACCTTC
D gene: .
CDR3 length: 13
V gene: TRBV24-1
J gene: TRBJ1-2
clone size: .

CDR3 protein: CAISESSGYGYTF
CDR3 DNA: TGTGCCATCAGTGAATCCTCGGGCTATGGCTACACCTTC
D gene: .
CDR3 length: 13
V gene: TRBV10-3
J gene: TRBJ1-2
clone size: .

CDR3 protein: CASSRGTGFSPLHF
CDR3 DNA: TGTGCCAGCAGCCGAGGGACAGGGTTTTCACCCCTCCACTTT
D gene: TRBD1
CDR3 length: 14
V gene: TRBV14
J gene: TRBJ1-6
clone size: few

CDR3 protein: CASSIRSQGAEQYF
CDR3 DNA: TGTGCCAGCAGCATAAGGAGTCAGGGTGCCGAGCAGTACTTC
D gene: .
CDR3 length: 14
V gene: TRBV21-1
J gene: TRBJ2-7
clone size: .

CDR3 protein: CSVRGTANTGELFF
CDR3 DNA: TGCAGCGTAAGGGGGACCGCGAACACCGGGGAGCTGTTTTTT
D gene: .
CDR3 length: 14
V gene: TRBV29-1
J gene: TRBJ2-2
clone size: many

CDR3 protein: CASIPSGSAYEQYF
CDR3 DNA: TGTGCCAGCATCCCCAGCGGGAGTGCCTACGAGCAGTACTTC
D gene: TRBD2
CDR3 length: 14
V gene: TRBV6-2/TRBV6-3
J gene: TRBJ2-7
clone size: .

CDR3 protein: CASSVRTPGLAGSLDTQYF
CDR3 DNA: TGTGCCAGCAGTGTTCGGACCCCGGGACTAGCGGGTTCGTTGGATACGCAGTATTTT
D gene: TRBD2
CDR3 length: 19
V gene: TRBV6-1
J gene: TRBJ2-3
clone size: few

CDR3 protein: CASSPYTGNYGNTIYF
CDR3 DNA: TGTGCCAGCAGCCCTTATACCGGGAATTACGGAAACACCATATATTTT
D gene: .
CDR3 length: 16
V gene: TRBV9
J gene: TRBJ1-3
clone size: .

CDR3 protein: CASSVGQAISYEQYF
CDR3 DNA: TGTGCCAGCAGCGTGGGACAGGCAATCTCCTACGAGCAGTACTTC
D gene: TRBD1
CDR3 length: 15
V gene: TRBV2
J gene: TRBJ2-7
clone size: .

CDR3 protein: CASSKGVGDRKSDEQYF
CDR3 DNA: TGTGCCAGCAGCAAGGGGGTTGGGGACAGAAAAAGCGACGAGCAGTACTTC
D gene: TRBD1
CDR3 length: 17
V gene: TRBV7-9
J gene: TRBJ2-7
clone size: few

CDR3 protein: CASSLTGTSGRNGELFF
CDR3 DNA: TGTGCCAGCAGCCTCACCGGGACTAGCGGGAGGAACGGGGAGCTGTTTTTT
D gene: TRBD2
CDR3 length: 17
V gene: TRBV7-3
J gene: TRBJ2-2
clone size: .

CDR3 protein: CASWGGKRSTDTQYF
CDR3 DNA: TGTGCCTCCTGGGGGGGTAAACGTAGCACAGATACGCAGTATTTT
D gene: TRBD2
CDR3 length: 15
V gene: TRBV19
J gene: TRBJ2-3
clone size: once